These 14 T cell receptor beta chains originate from one sample sequenced in a study of blood T cell repertoires in COVID-19 (dated by TCRdb to 2018 to 2021). Library method: the immunoSEQ multiplex PCR assay. TCRdb stores this immuneACCESS table with in-frame sequences only. Part of the clones is absent; in the studies checked, under half of the shortfall reflects unresolved V genes, and no reason is known for the rest. This sample has around 100,000 clones in its table, and 75% to 90% of those were observed once. The ten largest clonotypes hold about 1.8% of the sample. Sequenced: peripheral blood. The receptors shown here come from a woman aged 70-85 years with active or convalescent COVID-19.

The chain is built from TRBV2 and TRBJ1-5, with D unresolved. This CDR3 is 13 amino acids long. V was pared by 8 bases and J by 0 bases, with 8 bases between. Per germline, CDR1 SNHLY and CDR2 FYNNEI. The CDR3 bases are TGTGCCAGCTGCCTGAGTAGCAATCAGCCCCAGCATTTT. It specifies CASCLSSNQPQHF.

V and J are TRBV2 and TRBJ1-1; TRBD1 aligns across 10 bases. The CDR3 consists of 13 residues. Germline values: CDR1 SNHLY, CDR2 FYNNEI. The V segment lost 6 bases and the J segment 6 bases; nucleotides outside the gene matches: 4. CDR3 in DNA: TGTGCCAGCAGGGGACAGGGGCCGGCTGAAGCTTTCTTT. This gives the protein CASRGQGPAEAFF.

The chain combines TRBV7-8 with TRBJ1-2; 9 nucleotides align to TRBD1. The length of the CDR3 is 15 residues. The germline gives CDR1 SGHVS, CDR2 FQNEAQ. V was clipped by 2 bases and J by 2 bases; unmatched bases: 3. The CDR3 DNA is TGTGCCAGCAGCTTAACCGGGACAGGGAACTATGGCTACACCTTC. Its translation is CASSLTGTGNYGYTF. Full variable domain (outside the CDR3, taken from reference TRBV7-8 and TRBJ1-2): GAGVSQSPRYKVAKRGQDVALRCDPISGHVSLFWYQQALGQGPEFLTYFQNEAQLDKSGLPSDRFFAERPEGSVSTLKIQRTQQEDSAVYLCASSLTGTGNYGYTFGSGTRLTVV.

The chain recombines TRBV30 with TRBJ2-2; 15 bases line up with TRBD2. This CDR3 comprises 16 residues. Germline-derived CDR1 and CDR2 are GTSNPN and SVGIG (reference sequence). After removal of 2 bases from V and 6 bases from J, the junction contained 4 bases not matched to a gene. DNA of the CDR3: TGTGCCTGGAGTCGTAGGACTAGCGGGGGGGCCGGGGAGCTGTTTTTT. Residues: CAWSRRTSGGAGELFF.

The rearrangement uses TRBV2 and TRBJ1-1; D not certain. The CDR3 spans 13 residues. V shed 6 bases and J shed 1 base, with 9 bases lying between them. Germline lookup yields CDR1 SNHLY and CDR2 FYNNEI. CDR3 nucleotides: TGTGCCAGCAGGGTCCGCGGGAACACTGAAGCTTTCTTT. Amino acid sequence: CASRVRGNTEAFF.

The CDR3 DNA is TGTGCCAGTAAAGACAGGGGGCAGGCGGGCTATGGCTACACCTTC. It translates to CASKDRGQAGYGYTF. The chain employs TRBV6-5 and TRBJ1-2, with 10 bases that match TRBD1. In germline, CDR1 is MNHEY, CDR2 SVGAGI. Germline trimming cut 9 bases from V and 4 bases from J; bases unmatched to any gene: 11. CDR3 length: 15 amino acids.

V usage is TRBV19 and J usage is TRBJ1-2; TRBD1 matches at 7 bases. Germline loops: CDR1 LNHDA, CDR2 SQIVND (reference sequence). J gave up 8 bases and V 3 bases, and 3 bases lay outside the gene matches. CDR3 length: 12 amino acids. The CDR3 loop reads CASSMTGSGYTF. The CDR3 region has the DNA TGTGCCAGTAGTATGACAGGGAGCGGCTACACCTTC.

The rearrangement links TRBV7-3 to TRBJ2-7; D is possibly TRBD2 (5 bases). The V end lost 4 bases, the J end lost 6 bases, and 13 bases lay between the germline ends. CDR3 length: 13 residues. Germline values: CDR1 SGHTA, CDR2 FQGTGA. The CDR3 coding sequence is TGTGCCAGCAGCTCCCGGGGATCGCGCGAGCAGTACTTC. This translates into CASSSRGSREQYF.

V usage is TRBV30 and J usage is TRBJ1-4; TRBD1 aligns across 8 bases. Germline V CDR1 and CDR2: GTSNPN, SVGIG (reference sequence). The V and J ends lost 6 bases and 7 bases, in that order; junction bases with no gene match: 10. The length of the CDR3 is 14 residues. In DNA, the CDR3 is TGTGCCTGCCTTCAGGGGGCGTTTGGTGAAAAACTGTTTTTT. It yields the protein CACLQGAFGEKLFF.

This sequence joins TRBV6-5 and TRBJ2-7, with TRBD2 identical over 10 bases. The CDR3 is 13 amino acids. The trim removed 8 bases at V and 5 bases at J, leaving 6 bases unmatched. In germline, CDR1 is MNHEY, CDR2 SVGAGI. The CDR3 coding sequence is TGTGCCAGCGTGGCTAGCGGGGGCGACGAGCAGTACTTC. Protein product: CASVASGGDEQYF.

The chain joins TRBV4-1 to TRBJ1-6, with unresolved D. This CDR3 region has 15 residues. From germline, CDR1 is MGHRA and CDR2 YSYEKL. V gave up 0 bases and J gave up 8 bases, with 11 bases separating them. The CDR3 loop reads CASSQDLPGYSPLHF. Written as DNA, the CDR3 is TGCGCCAGCAGCCAAGATCTCCCGGGGTATTCACCCCTCCACTTT.

In this sample, this clone turned up a few times. V and J are TRBV28 and TRBJ1-5, with TRBD1 matching over 11 bases. CDR3 length equals 17 residues. V shed 7 bases, J shed 5 bases, and the junction held 13 bases outside the gene matches. Per the germline V gene, CDR1 is MDHEN and CDR2 is SYDVKM. The CDR3 loop reads CASTRTTGTGGYQPQHF. Here the CDR3 DNA reads TGTGCCAGCACCCGAACCACCGGGACAGGGGGGTATCAGCCCCAGCATTTT.

The V and J genes are TRBV4-2 and TRBJ2-1, with TRBD1 matching over 10 bases. Per germline, CDR1 LGHNA and CDR2 YNFKEQ. Losses at the gene ends were 4 bases for V and 6 bases for J; bases not matched to a gene: 12. The CDR3 spans 17 residues. CDR3 coding DNA: TGTGCCAGCAGCCGTGACCCGGGACAGGGGAGTTCCAATGAGCAGTTCTTC. This encodes CASSRDPGQGSSNEQFF.

The rearrangement links TRBV28 to TRBJ2-5; 12 bases fit TRBD2. Trimming removed 9 bases from V and 5 bases from J; junction bases left unmatched: 16. The CDR3 is 17 amino acids. Germline lookup yields CDR1 MDHEN and CDR2 SYDVKM. In DNA, the CDR3 is TGTGCCAGTTCTGGGGCTAGCGGGGGGGCTCGCGGTGAGACCCAGTACTTC. This encodes CASSGASGGARGETQYF. The full variable domain, in which reference TRBV28 and TRBJ2-5 provide the parts outside the CDR3, is DVKVTQSSRYLVKRTGEKVFLECVQDMDHENMFWYRQDPGLGLRLIYFSYDVKMKEKGDIPEGYSVSREKKERFSLILESASTNQTSMYLCASSGASGGARGETQYFGPGTRLLVL.